The count of the clone carrying this TCR beta chain is one. The source of the sample is a study of blood T cell repertoires in COVID-19. Turning to the study itself: T cells, B-cell-depleted T cells, or PBMCs supplied cDNA or gDNA.

Using immunoSEQ multiplex PCR, the repertoire was profiled, and TCRdb retains in-frame clones only, with some absent. Among about 320,000 clones listed, over 90% were seen once. The length of the CDR3 is 15 residues. The germline V and J ends were trimmed by 0 bases and 2 bases, with 11 bases remaining between them. CDR1 is MGHRA, CDR2 YSYEKL, per germline. This study enrolled people aged about 18 to 100 from 20 to 25 US geographic areas. This sequence was found in a woman younger than 45 who had been exposed to COVID-19. The sequencing sample was made of PBMCs or T cells enriched from blood (not recorded which). The chain employs TRBV4-1 and TRBJ2-7; D is perhaps TRBD1 (6 bases). The CDR3, as DNA: TGCGCCAGCAGCCAAGATACAGGGCTTACCTACGAGCAGTACTTC. Its protein is CASSQDTGLTYEQYF.